This T cell receptor beta chain was captured in a study of T cells in Graves' hyperthyroidism and ophthalmopathy. Amplification yielded TCR beta CDR3 regions, with RNA transcripts as the source. With the HTBI primer set, the TCR CDR3 went through a first round of RT-PCR. From the multiplex PCR reads, TCRdb called clonotypes with MiXCR, one entry per CDR3 protein. The sample carries 300,000 to 350,000 distinct CDR3 sequences, 16% recorded once. Per the germline V gene, CDR1 is SNHLY and CDR2 is FYNNEI. Trimming removed 3 bases from V and 6 bases from J, with 5 bases in between. This CDR3 is built from 12 residues. Those with hyperthyroidism were 18 to 65 years old, newly diagnosed, and ill for under 2 months.

Material for sequencing was blood. The receptor was derived from a man younger than 45 with Graves' hyperthyroidism. V gene TRBV2 combines with J gene TRBJ1-4, with D possibly TRBD1 on 5 matching bases. CDR3: CASSEGDEKLFF. The CDR3 DNA reads as TGTGCCAGCAGTGAGGGGGATGAAAAACTGTTTTTT.